Listed below are T cell receptor beta chains from one sample, sequenced in a study of cytomegalovirus exposure and HLA in healthy donors. Profiled with immunoSEQ multiplex PCR; TCRdb holds only in-frame clones, not every one. The data contain about 160,000 clones, roughly four fifths of them singletons. The specimen was PBMCs. The receptors come from a man aged 40-55 years in good health and CMV-seronegative. Each CDR3 is given with its conserved first and last residue. Each record gives: V gene, J gene, clone size, CDR3 protein. Clone size is not always given. Where it is, it says once, few, many or a class for expanded clones.

>TRBV6-6|TRBJ1-5|-
CASSSYNQSQHF
>TRBV6-1|TRBJ2-7|-
CASSEEGTGAFEQYF
>TRBV2|TRBJ1-1|-
CASSPPTGNTEAFF
>TRBV5-6|TRBJ1-4|-
CASSLVQSNEKLFF
>TRBV28|-|-
CASSFGQGGSYEQYF
>TRBV30|TRBJ1-5|-
CALGPKNQPQHF
>TRBV11-2|TRBJ1-1|-
CASSGTGTGDTFF
>TRBV25-1|TRBJ2-6|-
CASSEWGGPGANGLTF
>TRBV7-2|TRBJ1-2|-
CASSLGPTDSHDYTF
>TRBV5-4|TRBJ2-1|-
CASSLRGRASDEQFF
>TRBV28|TRBJ2-7|-
CASSLAGAYEQYF
>TRBV5-5|TRBJ1-2|-
CASSLANYGYTF
>TRBV6-4|TRBJ1-2|-
CASSDHNRGTPGYTF
>TRBV19|TRBJ2-2|-
CASSINREGELFF
>TRBV9|TRBJ1-1|-
CASSVGGRSLGEAFF
>TRBV18|TRBJ2-3|-
CASSPPGADTQYF
>TRBV25-1|TRBJ2-3|-
CASSGRETDTQYF
>TRBV29-1|TRBJ2-5|-
CSVEDPELAGQETQYF
>TRBV10-3|TRBJ1-2|-
CAIAGTSDYGYTF
>TRBV7-9|TRBJ1-2|-
CASSLEGDRAGRHF
>TRBV11-3|TRBJ2-1|-
CASSLDLLAGDRNEQFF
>TRBV5-1|TRBJ2-5|-
CASSLFSGGNQETQYF
>TRBV14|TRBJ1-1|few
CASSQDPYGAFF
>TRBV18|TRBJ1-1|-
CASSLLTGESTEAFF
>TRBV5-1|TRBJ2-7|-
CASSLETAGTYEQYF
>TRBV10-3|TRBJ1-2|-
CAITGTGNYGYTF
>TRBV7-9|TRBJ2-6|-
CSSSPSKGAASGANVLTF
>TRBV6-6|TRBJ2-1|-
CASSTQRQTNEQFF
>TRBV7-3|TRBJ2-1|-
CASSLQREGNEQFF
>TRBV7-9|TRBJ2-7|-
CASSLPRYEQYF
>TRBV5-1|TRBJ2-3|-
CASSLSDIEDTQYF
>TRBV28|TRBJ2-2|-
CASSSSGKNTGELFF
>TRBV30|TRBJ1-3|once
CALWDRVGPTGNTIYF
>TRBV6-5|TRBJ2-7|-
CASSTRQGSWYEQYF
>TRBV5-1|TRBJ1-2|-
CASSLAPRERGYTF
>TRBV4-1|TRBJ1-2|few
CASSQERVDYGYTF
>TRBV29-1|TRBJ1-2|-
CSAGQEYGYTF
>TRBV28|TRBJ1-2|-
CASSLVQGLGYGYTF